This TCR beta chain derives from a study of blood T cell repertoires in COVID-19. TCRdb keeps only in-frame clones here, not all; method: immunoSEQ multiplex PCR. The sample holds about 45,000 clones, roughly 80% seen once. This CDR3 has 15 amino acids. Germline CDR1 and CDR2: SGHKS and YYEKEE (reference sequence). Between the trimmed V and J ends, which lost 4 bases and 1 base, there was a span of 12 bases. This receptor was identified in a human donor in a cohort sampled during active COVID-19. The genes are TRBV5-5 and TRBJ1-5; D is unresolved. Sequenced material: peripheral blood. The CDR3 loop reads CASSQTAGSNQPQHF. The CDR3 DNA reads as TGTGCCAGCAGCCAAACGGCGGGGAGCAATCAGCCCCAGCATTTT.